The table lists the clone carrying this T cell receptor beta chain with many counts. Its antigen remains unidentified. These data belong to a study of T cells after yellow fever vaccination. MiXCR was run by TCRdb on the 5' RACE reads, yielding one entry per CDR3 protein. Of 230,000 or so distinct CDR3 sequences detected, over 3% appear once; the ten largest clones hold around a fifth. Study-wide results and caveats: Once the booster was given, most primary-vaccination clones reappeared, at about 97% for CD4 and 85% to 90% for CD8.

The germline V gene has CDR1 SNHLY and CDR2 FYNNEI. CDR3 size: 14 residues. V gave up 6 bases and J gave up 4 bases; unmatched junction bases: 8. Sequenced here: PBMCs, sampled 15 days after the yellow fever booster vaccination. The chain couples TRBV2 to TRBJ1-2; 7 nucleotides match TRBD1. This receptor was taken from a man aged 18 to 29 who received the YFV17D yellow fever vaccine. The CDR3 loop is CASSRIQGLYGYTF. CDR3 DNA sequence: TGTGCCAGCAGCAGGATACAGGGGCTCTATGGCTACACCTTC.